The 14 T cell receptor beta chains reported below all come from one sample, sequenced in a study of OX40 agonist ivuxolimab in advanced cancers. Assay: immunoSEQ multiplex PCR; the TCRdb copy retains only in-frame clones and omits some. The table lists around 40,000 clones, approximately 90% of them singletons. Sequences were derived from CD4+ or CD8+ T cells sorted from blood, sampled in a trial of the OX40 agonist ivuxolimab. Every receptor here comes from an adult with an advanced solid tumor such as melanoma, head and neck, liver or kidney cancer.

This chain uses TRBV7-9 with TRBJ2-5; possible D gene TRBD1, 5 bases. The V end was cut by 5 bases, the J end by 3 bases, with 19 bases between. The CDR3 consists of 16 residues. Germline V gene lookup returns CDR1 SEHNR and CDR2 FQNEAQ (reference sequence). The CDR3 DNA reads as TGTGCCAGCAGCCCAAATTCAGGGCTCTCCAAAGAGACCCAGTACTTC. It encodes CASSPNSGLSKETQYF.

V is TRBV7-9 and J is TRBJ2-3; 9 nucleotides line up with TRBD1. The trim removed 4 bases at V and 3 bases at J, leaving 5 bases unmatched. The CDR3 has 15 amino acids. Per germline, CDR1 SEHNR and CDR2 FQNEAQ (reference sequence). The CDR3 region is CASSSQGARTDTQYF. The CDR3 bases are TGTGCCAGCAGCTCACAGGGGGCGAGGACAGATACGCAGTATTTT. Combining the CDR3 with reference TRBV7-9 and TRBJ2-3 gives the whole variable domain DTGVSQNPRHKITKRGQNVTFRCDPISEHNRLYWYRQTLGQGPEFLTYFQNEAQLEKSRLLSDRFSAERPKGSFSTLEIQRTEQGDSAMYLCASSSQGARTDTQYFGPGTRLTVL.

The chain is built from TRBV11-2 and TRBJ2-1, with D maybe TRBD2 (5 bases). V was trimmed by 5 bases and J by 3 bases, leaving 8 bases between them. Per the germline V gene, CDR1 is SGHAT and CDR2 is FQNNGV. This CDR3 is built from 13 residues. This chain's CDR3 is CASSPGNYNEQFF. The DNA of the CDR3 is TGTGCCAGCAGCCCCGGGAACTACAATGAGCAGTTCTTC.

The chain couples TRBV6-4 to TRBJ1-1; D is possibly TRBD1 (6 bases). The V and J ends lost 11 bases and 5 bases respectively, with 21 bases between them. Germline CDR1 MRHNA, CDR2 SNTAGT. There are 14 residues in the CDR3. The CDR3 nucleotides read TGTGCCTCAAAGGAGGAGGGGGGCTTAACTGAAGCTTTCTTT. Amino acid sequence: CASKEEGGLTEAFF.

In nucleotides, the CDR3 is TGTGCCAGCAAAGAGGGCCTGAACACTGAAGCTTTCTTT. It codes for CASKEGLNTEAFF. J is TRBJ1-1 and V is TRBV6-6; no clear D gene. The CDR3 runs 13 residues. V was shortened by 7 bases and J by 0 bases, with 9 bases between the two germline ends. The V gene's germline CDR1 is MNHNY and CDR2 SVGAGI (reference sequence).

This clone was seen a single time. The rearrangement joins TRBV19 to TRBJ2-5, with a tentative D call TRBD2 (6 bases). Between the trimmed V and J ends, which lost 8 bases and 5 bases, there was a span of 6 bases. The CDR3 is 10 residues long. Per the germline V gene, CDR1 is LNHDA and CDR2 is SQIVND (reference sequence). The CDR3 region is CASGGETQYF. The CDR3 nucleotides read TGTGCCAGTGGGGGGGAGACCCAGTACTTC.

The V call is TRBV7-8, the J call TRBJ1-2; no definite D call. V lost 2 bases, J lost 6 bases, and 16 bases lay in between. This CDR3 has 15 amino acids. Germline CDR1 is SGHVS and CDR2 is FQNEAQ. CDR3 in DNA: TGTGCCAGCAGCTTATTGGTGCGGGAGGACGATGGCTACACCTTC. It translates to CASSLLVREDDGYTF.

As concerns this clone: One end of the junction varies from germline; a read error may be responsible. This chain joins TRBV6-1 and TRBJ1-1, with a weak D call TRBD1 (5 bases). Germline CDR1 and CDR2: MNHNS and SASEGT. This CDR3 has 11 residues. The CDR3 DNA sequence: TGTGCCAGCGGTGACAGTGTAGGAGCTTTCTTT. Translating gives CASGDSVGAFF.

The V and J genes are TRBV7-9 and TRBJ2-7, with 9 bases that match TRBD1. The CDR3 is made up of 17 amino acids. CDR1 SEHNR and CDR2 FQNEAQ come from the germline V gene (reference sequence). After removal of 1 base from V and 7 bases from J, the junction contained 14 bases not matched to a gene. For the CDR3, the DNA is TGTGCCAGCAGCTTAGAAGGACAGGGGTTTTGGGCTGGGGAGCAGTACTTC. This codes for CASSLEGQGFWAGEQYF.

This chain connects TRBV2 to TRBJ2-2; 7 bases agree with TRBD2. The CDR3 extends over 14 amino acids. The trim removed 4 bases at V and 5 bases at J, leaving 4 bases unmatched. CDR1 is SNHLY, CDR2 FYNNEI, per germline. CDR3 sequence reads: CASSGGRRTGELFF. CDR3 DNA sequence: TGTGCCAGCAGTGGCGGGAGAAGGACCGGGGAGCTGTTTTTT.

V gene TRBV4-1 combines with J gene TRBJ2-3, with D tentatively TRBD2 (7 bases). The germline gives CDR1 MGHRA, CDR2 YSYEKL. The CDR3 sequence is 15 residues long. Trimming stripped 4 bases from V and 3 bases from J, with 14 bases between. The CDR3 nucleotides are TGCGCCAGCAGCCCGAAGGGGGGAGGGACAGATACGCAGTATTTT. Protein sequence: CASSPKGGGTDTQYF.

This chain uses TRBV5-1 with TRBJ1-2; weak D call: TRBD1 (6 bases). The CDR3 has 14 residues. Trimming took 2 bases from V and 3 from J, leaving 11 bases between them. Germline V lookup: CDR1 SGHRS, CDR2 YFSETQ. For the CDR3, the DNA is TGCGCCAGCAGCTTTTGGGGGGCGGACTATGGCTACACCTTC. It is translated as CASSFWGADYGYTF.

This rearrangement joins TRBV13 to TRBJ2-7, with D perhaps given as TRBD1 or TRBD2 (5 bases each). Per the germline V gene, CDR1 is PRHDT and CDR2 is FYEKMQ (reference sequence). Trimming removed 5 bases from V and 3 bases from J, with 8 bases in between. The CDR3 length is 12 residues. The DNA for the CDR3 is TGTGCCAGCAGCGGGGGAATCTACGAGCAGTACTTC. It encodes CASSGGIYEQYF. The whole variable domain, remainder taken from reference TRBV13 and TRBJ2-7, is AAGVIQSPRHLIKEKRETATLKCYPIPRHDTVYWYQQGPGQDPQFLISFYEKMQSDKGSIPDRFSAQQFSDYHSELNMSSLELGDSALYFCASSGGIYEQYFGPGTRLTVT.

CDR3 amino acids: CASSTWRDRRDTQYF. As DNA, the CDR3 is TGTGCCAGCAGCACATGGAGGGACAGGAGAGATACGCAGTATTTT. The chain uses TRBV11-2 and TRBJ2-3; the match to TRBD1 covers 8 bases. V was pared by 5 bases and J by 5 bases, with 9 bases of the junction left unmatched. Germline V gives CDR1 SGHAT, CDR2 FQNNGV. The CDR3 is 15 residues long.